This T cell receptor beta chain is from a study of radiation and T cells in renal cell carcinoma. Time point noted: blood 4 weeks post-SBRT, at nephrectomy. The treatment denotes: 15 Gy SBRT to primary tumor, nephrectomy 4 weeks later. CDR1 SNHLY and CDR2 FYNNEI come from the germline V gene. This CDR3 has 14 amino acids. Unmatched junction bases numbered 2, after V lost 1 base and J lost 9 bases. Clones were read by immunoSEQ multiplex PCR, and TCRdb kept only the in-frame ones, dropping some. The repertoire has about 170,000 clones, about 85% of them found once; the top ten carry 10% to 12%. This receptor was taken from a woman between 45 and 65 years old with renal cell carcinoma. The genes are TRBV2 and TRBJ2-1, with TRBD1 identical over 11 bases. The material sequenced was blood, taken from a patient whose treatment included radiotherapy and nephrectomy. This chain's CDR3 is CASSEEGQGVEQFF. The CDR3 bases are TGTGCCAGCAGTGAAGAGGGACAGGGGGTTGAGCAGTTCTTC.